This is a list of T cell receptor beta chains from one sample in a study of T cell changes during pregnancy in multiple sclerosis. Some clones are missing from TCRdb's copy, which holds only in-frame ones; the method was immunoSEQ multiplex PCR. The data contain 65,000 to 85,000 clones, 80% to 95% of them singletons. Here the sequenced sample was CD4+ T cells from peripheral blood mononuclear cells, taken after pregnancy. The receptors here all came from a female donor with multiple sclerosis, enrolled in a pregnancy study. Each CDR3 is given with its conserved first and last residue.

CDR3 protein: CASSLELGHGDQPQHF
V gene: TRBV11-3
J gene: TRBJ1-5

CDR3 protein: CASSSGLAGGAMETQYF
V gene: TRBV5-1
J gene: TRBJ2-5

CDR3 protein: CASSSGPRARGGSDGTDTQYF
V gene: TRBV27
J gene: TRBJ2-3

CDR3 protein: CASSTGTGLVGEQYF
V gene: TRBV11-2
J gene: TRBJ2-7

CDR3 protein: CASQGQGVGRGEQYF
V gene: TRBV6-5
J gene: TRBJ2-7

CDR3 protein: CASSLRTGGSSGANVLTF
V gene: TRBV5-1
J gene: TRBJ2-6

CDR3 protein: CASRRIPRDRDTDTQYF
V gene: TRBV5-1
J gene: TRBJ2-3

CDR3 protein: CASSLTGEAYQPQHF
V gene: TRBV5-1
J gene: TRBJ1-5

CDR3 protein: CASSPKPGGWGEKLFF
V gene: TRBV18
J gene: TRBJ1-4

CDR3 protein: CASSYSGLQPYEQYF
V gene: TRBV6-5
J gene: TRBJ2-7

CDR3 protein: CASSIDLSGGYTF
V gene: TRBV19
J gene: TRBJ1-2

CDR3 protein: CASSLASGRLSSYEQYF
V gene: TRBV7-2
J gene: TRBJ2-7

CDR3 protein: CASSLGGINSNQPQHF
V gene: TRBV28
J gene: TRBJ1-5

CDR3 protein: CASSERDRAQETQYF
V gene: TRBV2
J gene: TRBJ2-5

CDR3 protein: CASSRDRETQYF
V gene: TRBV5-1
J gene: TRBJ2-5

CDR3 protein: CASSATSISTYNEQFF
V gene: TRBV5-5
J gene: TRBJ2-1

CDR3 protein: CAISERGTGGYEGNQPQHF
V gene: TRBV10-3
J gene: TRBJ1-5

CDR3 protein: CASSSGTAGQPQHF
V gene: TRBV5-5
J gene: TRBJ1-5

CDR3 protein: CASSPPNGGEQYF
V gene: TRBV5-1
J gene: TRBJ2-7

CDR3 protein: CASRGTGGSYNEQFF
V gene: TRBV2
J gene: TRBJ2-1

CDR3 protein: CASSYSRDTEAFF
V gene: TRBV6-5
J gene: TRBJ1-1

CDR3 protein: CASNPTGGPTDTQYF
V gene: TRBV2
J gene: TRBJ2-3

CDR3 protein: CASSPGEERIYGYTF
V gene: TRBV5-6
J gene: TRBJ1-2

CDR3 protein: CAWSVLAGMGTGELFF
V gene: TRBV30
J gene: TRBJ2-2

CDR3 protein: CASSTSGSGGYNEQFF
V gene: TRBV19
J gene: TRBJ2-1

CDR3 protein: CAWRVGASSSTDTQYF
V gene: TRBV30
J gene: TRBJ2-3

CDR3 protein: CASSLSTVYMNTEAFF
V gene: TRBV19
J gene: TRBJ1-1

CDR3 protein: CASSYSGGSNTGELFF
V gene: TRBV6-5
J gene: TRBJ2-2

CDR3 protein: CASSLGSGLNSPLHF
V gene: TRBV5-1
J gene: TRBJ1-6

CDR3 protein: CASGLGTPGELFF
V gene: TRBV12-5
J gene: TRBJ2-2

CDR3 protein: CASSLGARTGNTEAFF
V gene: TRBV7-9
J gene: TRBJ1-1

CDR3 protein: CAWDRGTSGGNTIYF
V gene: TRBV30
J gene: TRBJ1-3

CDR3 protein: CASSTMDRNTEAFF
V gene: TRBV6-1
J gene: TRBJ1-1

CDR3 protein: CASSLDRGHEQYF
V gene: TRBV5-4
J gene: TRBJ2-7

CDR3 protein: CASRIGAADTQYF
V gene: TRBV7-9
J gene: TRBJ2-3

CDR3 protein: CAWSVLMNTEAFF
V gene: TRBV30
J gene: TRBJ1-1